Described below is a single TCR beta chain sequence and its context. These data belong to a study of cytomegalovirus exposure and HLA in healthy donors. PCR amplification relied on 60 Vbeta primers (plus 13 Jbeta primers). TCRdb's copy holds only in-frame clones and misses some; the assay was immunoSEQ multiplex PCR. Here the sample spans over 150,000 clones, approximately 88% being singletons. The CDR3 is 16 residues long. Germline CDR1 and CDR2: SEHNR and FQNEAQ (reference sequence). Germline trimming cut 5 bases from V and 8 bases from J; bases unmatched to any gene: 14. The source material was PBMCs. This receptor was identified in a boy aged 2 to 10 in good health and CMV-seronegative. V gene TRBV7-9 combines with J gene TRBJ1-2; TRBD1 matches at 10 bases. This chain's CDR3 is CASSVPRTGGPQGYTF. The CDR3 DNA follows: TGTGCCAGCAGCGTACCCCGGACAGGGGGTCCACAGGGCTACACCTTC.